The subject of this entry is one T cell receptor (beta chain). Its target is unknown. The entry originates in a study of shared clonotypes between healthy human individuals. Study background: Each donor's CD8 memory used one plate, CD8 naive two, each CD4 subset three. Study results and limitations: In contrast to clonotypes shared by all four donors, non-shared clonotypes had lower generation probabilities.

The CDR3 loop spans 13 amino acids. V dropped 3 bases and J dropped 3 bases, with 8 bases sitting between them. CDR1 MDHEN and CDR2 SYDVKM come from the germline V gene. Authors' data handling: For the immunoSEQ data, sequences were junction-only without quality scores, so filtering differed. The repertoire was sequenced with immunoSEQ multiplex PCR; TCRdb's copy has only in-frame clones and lacks some. Clone size and V and J calls were adopted from that table, with D and trimming inferred from the DNA. Of roughly 2,000,000 clones in the sample, 80% to 95% were seen once. As defined, naive CD8 cells were CD45RO-negative and positively selected for CCR7, with terminally differentiated effector memory CD45RA+ cells excluded.

V gene TRBV28 combines with J gene TRBJ1-1; perhaps TRBD1 as D (6 bases). The sequenced sample was naive CD8+ T cells from PBMCs. This receptor was obtained from a young man in good health. Some clones in this sample may be carry-over from other donors' samples. The CDR3 sequence is CASSLYRDTEAFF. The CDR3 nucleotides read TGTGCCAGCAGTTTGTACAGGGACACTGAAGCTTTCTTT.